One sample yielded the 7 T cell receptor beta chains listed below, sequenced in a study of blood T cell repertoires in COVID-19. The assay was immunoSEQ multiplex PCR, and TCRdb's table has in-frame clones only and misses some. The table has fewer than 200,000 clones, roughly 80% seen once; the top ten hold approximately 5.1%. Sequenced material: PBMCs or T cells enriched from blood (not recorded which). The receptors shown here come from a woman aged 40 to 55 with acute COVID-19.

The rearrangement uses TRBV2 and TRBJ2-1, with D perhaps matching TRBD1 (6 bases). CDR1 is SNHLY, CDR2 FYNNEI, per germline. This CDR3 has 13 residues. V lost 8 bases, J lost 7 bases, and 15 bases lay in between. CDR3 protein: CASLHPGENEQFF. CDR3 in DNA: TGTGCCAGCTTACACCCAGGGGAGAATGAGCAGTTCTTC.

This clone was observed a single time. The CDR3, as DNA: TGTGCCAGCTCACCACCAAGGGGGGGCGATGAAAAACTGTTTTTT. It encodes CASSPPRGGDEKLFF. The rearrangement uses TRBV18 and TRBJ1-4; D may be TRBD1 (6 bases). The germline V and J ends were trimmed by 0 bases and 6 bases, with 11 bases remaining between them. CDR3 length equals 15 residues. The germline gives CDR1 KGHSH, CDR2 LQKENI.

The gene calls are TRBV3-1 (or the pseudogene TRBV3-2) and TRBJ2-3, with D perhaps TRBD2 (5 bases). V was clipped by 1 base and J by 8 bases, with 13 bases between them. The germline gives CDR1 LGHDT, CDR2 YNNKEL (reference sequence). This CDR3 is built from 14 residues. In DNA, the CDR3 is TGTGCCAGCAGCCAAGCTCGGGGTTCAGCTACGCAGTATTTT. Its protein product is CASSQARGSATQYF.

CDR3 sequence (DNA): TGCAGCGTTGAAAGGGGAGGGAGATATAACTCCGTGAATGAGCAGTTCTTC. Amino acid sequence: CSVERGGRYNSVNEQFF. The chain is built from TRBV29-1 and TRBJ2-1, with 7 bases identical to TRBD2. Germline V gene lookup returns CDR1 SQVTM and CDR2 ANQGSEA. J lost 7 bases, V lost 2 bases, and 17 bases had no gene match. The CDR3 runs 17 residues.

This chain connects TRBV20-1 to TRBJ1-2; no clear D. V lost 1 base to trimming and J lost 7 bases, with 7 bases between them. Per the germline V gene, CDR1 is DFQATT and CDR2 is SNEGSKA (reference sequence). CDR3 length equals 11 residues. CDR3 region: CSARVQAGYTF. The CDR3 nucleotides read TGCAGTGCTAGAGTCCAGGCTGGCTACACCTTC.

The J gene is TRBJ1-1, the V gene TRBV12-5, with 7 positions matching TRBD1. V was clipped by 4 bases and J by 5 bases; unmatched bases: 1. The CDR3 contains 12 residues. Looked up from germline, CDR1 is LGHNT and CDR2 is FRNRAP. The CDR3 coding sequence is TGTGCTAGTGGTTCAGGGGGGACTGAAGCTTTCTTT. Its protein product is CASGSGGTEAFF.

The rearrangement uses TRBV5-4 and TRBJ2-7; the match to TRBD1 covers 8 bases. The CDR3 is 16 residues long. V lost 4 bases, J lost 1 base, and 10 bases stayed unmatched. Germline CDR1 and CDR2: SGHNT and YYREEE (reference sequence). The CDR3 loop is CASSPRTGQVSYEQYF. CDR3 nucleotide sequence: TGTGCCAGCAGCCCAAGGACAGGGCAAGTATCCTACGAGCAGTACTTC.